This T cell receptor (beta chain) emerged from a study of blood T cells in healthy people across ages. With a J-beta primer mix and a sample-barcoded 5' primer, a second PCR ran roughly 6 to 11 cycles. TCRdb recomputed calls from the 5' RACE reads with MiXCR, one row per CDR3 protein. The table includes more than 800,000 distinct CDR3 sequences, more than 25% detected once. Germline V gene lookup returns CDR1 DFQATT and CDR2 SNEGSKA (reference sequence). The V end was cut by 2 bases, the J end by 0 bases, with 10 bases between. This CDR3 spans 15 amino acids. This clonotype originated in a woman over 75 in good health. The sequenced material came from blood. The chain is built from TRBV20-1 and TRBJ1-4; perhaps TRBD1 as D (5 bases). The chain's CDR3 is CSARRGPATNEKLFF. CDR3 bases: TGCAGTGCTAGAAGGGGACCTGCAACTAATGAAAAACTGTTTTTT.